The 8 T cell receptor beta chains below were found in one sample sequenced in a study of shared clonotypes between healthy human individuals. Assay used: immunoSEQ multiplex PCR; TCRdb lists only in-frame clones, some missing. Of about 1 million clones in the sample, around four fifths are singletons; the top ten hold 1.4% to 1.5%. Sample: memory CD4+ T cells sorted from blood. Regarding subset: CD45RA-negative fraction. The receptor set was obtained from a man aged 18 to 35 in good health.

V and J are TRBV5-1 and TRBJ1-2; D unresolved. The germline gives CDR1 SGHRS, CDR2 YFSETQ. The V and J ends lost 0 bases and 7 bases respectively, with 10 bases between them. The CDR3 spans 13 residues. The CDR3 DNA sequence: TGCGCCAGCAGCTTGGATGAATTTATTGGCTACACCTTC. Translating gives CASSLDEFIGYTF.

The chain has TRBV7-9 and TRBJ2-1, with 7 bases fitting TRBD1. Germline values: CDR1 SEHNR, CDR2 FQNEAQ (reference sequence). V lost 7 bases and J lost 13; bases outside the gene matches: 10. The CDR3 spans 12 residues. CDR3 DNA sequence: TGTGCCAGCACCCTGCTTGGACAGGTCCAGTTCTTC. Encoded protein: CASTLLGQVQFF.

This clone was counted between two and nine times. This chain connects TRBV7-2 to TRBJ2-7; tentatively, D is TRBD1 or TRBD2 (5 bases each). The CDR3 covers 15 residues. V was cut by 1 base and J by 0 bases, with 10 bases left in between. Germline lookup yields CDR1 SGHTA and CDR2 FQGNSA. CDR3 DNA: TGTGCCAGCAGCTTAGAGAAGGGGAGCTCCTACGAGCAGTACTTC. This codes for CASSLEKGSSYEQYF.

With regard to this clone: One end of the junction does not line up with germline, which may come from a read error. The chain uses TRBV7-9 and TRBJ2-4, with 12 positions matching TRBD2. The CDR3 spans 17 residues. CDR1 SEHNR and CDR2 FQNEAQ come from the germline V gene (reference sequence). This CDR3 reads CASSLGFNGASGRAEDF. The CDR3, as DNA: TGTGCCAGCAGCTTAGGTTTTAATGGGGCTAGCGGGAGGGCCGAAGACTTC.

The chain uses TRBV2 and TRBJ2-7, with D perhaps TRBD1 (6 bases). The V end was cut by 4 bases, the J end by 0 bases, with 13 bases between. Germline V gives CDR1 SNHLY, CDR2 FYNNEI. This CDR3 spans 15 amino acids. The CDR3 nucleotides are TGTGCCAGCAGTGTAATAGGACAGTACTCCTACGAGCAGTACTTC. Amino acids: CASSVIGQYSYEQYF.

This sequence joins TRBV5-6 and TRBJ2-2, with TRBD1 as a possible D gene (5 bases). Looked up from germline, CDR1 is SGHDT and CDR2 is YYEEEE. Trimming stripped 2 bases from V and 6 bases from J, with 14 bases between. CDR3 size: 15 residues. The CDR3 protein is CASSLGDSGAGELFF. The CDR3 nucleotides are TGTGCCAGCAGCTTAGGAGACAGTGGGGCCGGGGAGCTGTTTTTT.

Remarks on this clone: Being one base from a much bigger clone, this may be a read error. CDR3 sequence reads: CASSFGMNTEAFF. The DNA for the CDR3 is TGTGCCAGCAGCTTTGGGATGAACACTGAAGCTTTCTTT. The chain links TRBV7-3 to TRBJ1-1; unclear D gene. Deletions cut 3 bases from V and 0 bases from J, with 5 bases between. CDR1 is SGHTA, CDR2 FQGTGA, per germline. The CDR3 has 13 amino acids.

The chain employs TRBV5-1 and TRBJ1-3; D is ambiguous. This CDR3 is built from 15 residues. V lost 0 bases and J lost 1, with 8 bases in between. The germline gives CDR1 SGHRS, CDR2 YFSETQ. CDR3 sequence: CASSLEYGSGNTIYF. The CDR3 DNA sequence: TGCGCCAGCAGCTTGGAATATGGTTCTGGAAACACCATATATTTT.